This T cell receptor beta chain came from a study of beta chain features in type 1 diabetes. Study-level results: Shorter TCRB CDR3s, moderately but significantly so, were found in Type 1 diabetes patients in all four CD4+ subsets.

The CDR3 covers 17 residues. The V end lost 5 bases, the J end lost 2 bases, and 20 bases lay between the germline ends. Germline V CDR1 and CDR2: SGHVS, FQNEAQ. This clone occurred a few times. Its antigen is not identified. The authors reverse transcribed all of the isolated RNA, so sequencing captured expressed TCRB transcripts. Only in-frame clones appear in the TCRdb table, and some are missing; sequencing was by immunoSEQ multiplex PCR. The data contain approximately 600,000 clones, around 11% of them seen just once; the ten biggest clones take up 0.095% to 0.15%. Sequences were obtained from naive CD4+ T cells from blood. The chain uses TRBV7-8 and TRBJ2-3, with D perhaps matching TRBD1 or TRBD2 (5 bases each). The sequence derives from a man aged 25 to 40 with type 1 diabetes. The CDR3 sequence: CASSTRSGKGVTDTQYF. Here the CDR3 DNA reads TGTGCCAGCAGCACCAGGTCGGGGAAAGGGGTCACAGATACGCAGTATTTT.